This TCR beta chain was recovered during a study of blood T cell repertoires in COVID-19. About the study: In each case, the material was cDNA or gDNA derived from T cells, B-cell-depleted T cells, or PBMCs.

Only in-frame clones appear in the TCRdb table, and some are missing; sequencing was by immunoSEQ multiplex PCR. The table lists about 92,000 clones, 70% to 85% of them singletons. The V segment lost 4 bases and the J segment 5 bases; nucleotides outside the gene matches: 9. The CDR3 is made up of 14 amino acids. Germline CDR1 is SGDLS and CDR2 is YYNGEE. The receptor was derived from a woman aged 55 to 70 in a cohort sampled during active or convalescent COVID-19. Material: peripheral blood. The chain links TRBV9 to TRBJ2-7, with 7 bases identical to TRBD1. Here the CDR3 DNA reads TGTGCCAGCAGCACCTCAGGGACAGTCAACGAGCAGTACTTC. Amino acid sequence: CASSTSGTVNEQYF.